The source of this T cell receptor beta chain is a study of blood T cell repertoires in COVID-19. Study-wide context: PBMCs, B-cell-depleted T cells, or T cells were the source of the cDNA or gDNA that made up the material.

Measured with immunoSEQ multiplex PCR; TCRdb has only the in-frame clones, and not every one. Altogether approximately 46,000 clones are present, approximately 85% being singletons, with the ten largest covering less than 6.5%. Trimming took 0 bases from V and 8 from J; bases not matched to a gene: 14. The CDR3 covers 17 residues. The germline V gene has CDR1 SGDLS and CDR2 YYNGEE. Sequencing input: peripheral blood. The chain has TRBV9 and TRBJ2-3, with TRBD1 identical over 8 bases. This TCR derives from a man between 60 and 75 years old with acute or convalescent COVID-19. The DNA for the CDR3 is TGTGCCAGCAGCGTAGGACCAGGGGGCGGTCGGACAACTACGCAGTATTTT. Its protein product is CASSVGPGGGRTTTQYF.